Following are 18 T cell receptor beta chains from one sample sequenced in a study of T cell responses to AZD1222 COVID-19 vaccine. Data came from immunoSEQ multiplex PCR; TCRdb stores just in-frame clones and leaves some out. The sample holds around 180,000 clones; roughly 92% are singletons and the top ten take 8.5% to 12%. The material sequenced was peripheral blood, taken on day 0 of AZD1222 vaccination. These receptor sequences come from an adult in good health.

J is TRBJ2-7 and V is TRBV27; 14 nucleotides agree with TRBD2. Trimming cost V 0 bases and J 4 bases; bases outside gene matches: 2. The CDR3 length is 16 residues. Germline values: CDR1 MNHEY, CDR2 SMNVEV (reference sequence). CDR3 sequence reads: CASSLSGTSGSYEQYF. The CDR3 DNA reads TGTGCCAGCAGTTTATCGGGGACTAGCGGGAGTTACGAGCAGTACTTC.

The chain couples TRBV14 to TRBJ2-7; D gene uncertain. Trimming shortened V by 2 bases and J by 5 bases, and 10 bases separated the two germline ends. CDR1 and CDR2 (germline): SGHDN, FVKESK. The CDR3 is 13 amino acids. DNA of the CDR3: TGTGCCAGCAGCCAAAGAATCGCGGACGAGCAGTACTTC. Its protein product is CASSQRIADEQYF.

This clone was seen a single time. The chain has TRBV19 and TRBJ1-1; D ambiguous. This CDR3 comprises 13 residues. Germline CDR1 reads LNHDA; CDR2 reads SQIVND (reference sequence). Trimming pared 5 bases from V and 1 base from J, leaving 8 bases between. The CDR3 spells CASSERQNTEAFF. The CDR3 bases are TGTGCCAGTAGTGAGAGACAGAACACTGAAGCTTTCTTT.

J is TRBJ2-2 and V is TRBV7-9; D is undetermined. V was cut by 1 base and J by 3 bases, with 6 bases left in between. CDR1 is SEHNR and CDR2 is FQNEAQ in the germline V gene (reference sequence). This CDR3 has 14 residues. The CDR3 sequence is CASSLVLDTGELFF. The DNA of the CDR3 is TGTGCCAGCAGCTTAGTCCTAGACACCGGGGAGCTGTTTTTT. Full variable domain (outside the CDR3, taken from reference TRBV7-9 and TRBJ2-2): DTGVSQNPRHKITKRGQNVTFRCDPISEHNRLYWYRQTLGQGPEFLTYFQNEAQLEKSRLLSDRFSAERPKGSFSTLEIQRTEQGDSAMYLCASSLVLDTGELFFGEGSRLTVL.

The V gene is TRBV4-1, the J gene TRBJ1-1; 7 bases agree with TRBD1. There are 15 residues in the CDR3. Germline-derived CDR1 and CDR2 are MGHRA and YSYEKL. Trimming cost V 6 bases and J 0 bases; bases outside gene matches: 7. CDR3: CASRLRDSLNTEAFF. CDR3 bases: TGCGCCAGCAGACTGAGGGACAGCCTGAACACTGAAGCTTTCTTT.

V usage is TRBV7-9 and J usage is TRBJ2-3; TRBD2 matches 11 bases. The CDR3 is 17 residues long. The trim removed 3 bases at V and 4 bases at J, leaving 9 bases unmatched. The germline gives CDR1 SEHNR, CDR2 FQNEAQ (reference sequence). CDR3 nucleotide sequence: TGTGCCAGCAGCTTGACTAGCGGGGTCCGGGGGGCAGATACGCAGTATTTT. It specifies CASSLTSGVRGADTQYF.

The CDR3 DNA sequence: TGCGCCAGCAGCCGAGGGGGGACAGGGACGTACTATGGCTACACCTTC. This codes for CASSRGGTGTYYGYTF. This chain links TRBV4-3 with TRBJ1-2, with TRBD1 identical over 9 bases. Per germline, CDR1 LGHNA and CDR2 YSLEER. V lost 4 bases to trimming and J lost 3 bases; unmatched junction nucleotides: 9. This CDR3 region has 16 residues.

J is TRBJ1-1 and V is TRBV13; D remains unclear. The CDR3 is 13 amino acids. V was trimmed by 5 bases and J by 10 bases, leaving 17 bases between them. Germline V gene sequence: CDR1 PRHDT, CDR2 FYEKMQ (reference sequence). Here the CDR3 reads CASSPRIGRGAFF. CDR3 coding DNA: TGTGCCAGCAGCCCCCGGATCGGTCGTGGAGCTTTCTTT. Complete variable domain (other parts from reference TRBV13 and TRBJ1-1): AAGVIQSPRHLIKEKRETATLKCYPIPRHDTVYWYQQGPGQDPQFLISFYEKMQSDKGSIPDRFSAQQFSDYHSELNMSSLELGDSALYFCASSPRIGRGAFFGQGTRLTVV.

The sample holds a few counts of this clone. The chain uses TRBV6-5 and TRBJ1-1; D gene ambiguous. The CDR3 is 12 amino acids. V was cut by 5 bases and J by 5 bases, with 9 bases left in between. The germline V gene has CDR1 MNHEY and CDR2 SVGAGI. CDR3 DNA sequence: TGTGCCAGCAGTAACAGTGGTACTGAAGCTTTCTTT. Residues: CASSNSGTEAFF.

The V gene is TRBV10-2, the J gene TRBJ1-6; 9 positions agree with TRBD1. V trimming: 10 bases; J trimming: 8 bases; junction bases outside the gene matches: 6. CDR1 WSHSY and CDR2 SAAADI come from the germline V gene. This CDR3 is 13 amino acids long. The CDR3 DNA reads TGCGCCACCTCGGGACAGGGTCATTCACCCCTCCACTTT. Amino acid sequence: CATSGQGHSPLHF.

V and J are TRBV30 and TRBJ1-6; D is perhaps TRBD1 (6 bases). V was trimmed by 0 bases and J by 7 bases, leaving 7 bases between them. Germline values: CDR1 GTSNPN, CDR2 SVGIG (reference sequence). CDR3 length: 13 residues. CDR3 sequence: CAWSVTGNSPLHF. The CDR3 region has the DNA TGTGCCTGGAGTGTCACAGGGAATTCACCCCTCCACTTT.

The V and J genes are TRBV4-3 and TRBJ1-2; weak D call: TRBD1 (5 bases). This CDR3 has 15 residues. V shed 2 bases and J shed 0 bases, with 10 bases lying between them. Germline loops: CDR1 LGHNA, CDR2 YSLEER. The CDR3 region is CASSQFGAANYGYTF. The CDR3 DNA follows: TGCGCCAGCAGCCAATTCGGGGCCGCTAACTATGGCTACACCTTC.

V and J are TRBV5-5 and TRBJ1-5; tentatively, D is TRBD1 (5 bases). Between the trimmed V and J ends, which lost 0 bases and 6 bases, there was a span of 10 bases. Germline assignment: CDR1 SGHKS and CDR2 YYEKEE (reference sequence). This CDR3 has 14 amino acids. CDR3 DNA: TGTGCCAGCAGCTTGGGGGTCGGGGGTCAGCCCCAGCATTTT. It encodes CASSLGVGGQPQHF. Drawing the rest from reference TRBV5-5 and TRBJ1-5, the complete variable domain is DAGVTQSPTHLIKTRGQQVTLRCSPISGHKSVSWYQQVLGQGPQFIFQYYEKEERGRGNFPDRFSARQFPNYSSELNVNALLLGDSALYLCASSLGVGGQPQHFGDGTRLSIL.

The chain is built from TRBV5-1 and TRBJ2-1; TRBD2 might be the D (5 bases). Germline V lookup: CDR1 SGHRS, CDR2 YFSETQ. V lost 1 base and J 0 bases, leaving 8 bases between the germline ends. This CDR3 is built from 15 residues. The CDR3 here is CASSLTDFSYNEQFF. Here the CDR3 DNA reads TGCGCCAGCAGCTTGACGGACTTCTCCTACAATGAGCAGTTCTTC.

The rearrangement joins TRBV27 to TRBJ2-1; 7 bases fit TRBD1. The CDR3 contains 15 residues. V dropped 4 bases and J dropped 0; count of bases not matched to a gene: 3. CDR1 is MNHEY, CDR2 SMNVEV, per germline (reference sequence). The CDR3 is CASSSSGGSYNEQFF. As DNA, the CDR3 is TGTGCCAGCAGTTCCTCAGGGGGCTCCTACAATGAGCAGTTCTTC.

This sequence joins TRBV5-6 and TRBJ1-2; no clear D. Germline V CDR1 and CDR2: SGHDT, YYEEEE. The CDR3 length is 12 residues. The V and J ends lost 4 bases and 7 bases respectively, with 11 bases between them. CDR3 in DNA: TGTGCCAGCAGCCCCTCTGTGGGTGGCTACACCTTC. Its translation: CASSPSVGGYTF.

The J gene is TRBJ1-2, the V gene TRBV6-4; 8 nucleotides match TRBD1. With 6 bases clipped from V and 3 bases from J, the junction kept 15 bases outside the gene matches. Germline assignment: CDR1 MRHNA and CDR2 SNTAGT. This CDR3 has 17 residues. The DNA for the CDR3 is TGTGCCAGCAGGAAGACGGATCCAGGGGGCGCAGACTATGGCTACACCTTC. Protein: CASRKTDPGGADYGYTF.

The V and J genes are TRBV5-1 and TRBJ2-7; 8 bases are shared with TRBD1. The CDR3 consists of 13 residues. Trimming cost V 4 bases and J 6 bases; bases outside gene matches: 6. The germline V gene encodes CDR1 SGHRS and CDR2 YFSETQ. The CDR3 sequence is CASSPGQGGEQYF. The CDR3 DNA is TGCGCCAGCAGCCCAGGACAGGGTGGCGAGCAGTACTTC.